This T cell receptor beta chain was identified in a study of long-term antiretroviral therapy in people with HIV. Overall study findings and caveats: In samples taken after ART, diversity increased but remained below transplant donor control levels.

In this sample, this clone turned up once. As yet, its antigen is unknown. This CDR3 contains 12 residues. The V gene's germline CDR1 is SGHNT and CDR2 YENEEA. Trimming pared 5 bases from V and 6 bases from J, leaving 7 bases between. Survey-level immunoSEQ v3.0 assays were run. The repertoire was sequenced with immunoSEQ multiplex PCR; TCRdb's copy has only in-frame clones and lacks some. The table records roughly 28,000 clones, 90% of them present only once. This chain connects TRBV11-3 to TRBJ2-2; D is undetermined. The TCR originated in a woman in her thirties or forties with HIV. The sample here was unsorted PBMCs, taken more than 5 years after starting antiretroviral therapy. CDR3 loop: CASSPYSGELFF. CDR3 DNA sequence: TGTGCCAGCAGCCCGTACTCCGGGGAGCTGTTTTTT. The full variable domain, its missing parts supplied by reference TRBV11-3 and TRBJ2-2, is EAGVVQSPRYKIIEKKQPVAFWCNPISGHNTLYWYLQNLGQGPELLIRYENEEAVDDSQLPKDRFSAERLKGVDSTLKIQPAELGDSAVYLCASSPYSGELFFGEGSRLTVL.